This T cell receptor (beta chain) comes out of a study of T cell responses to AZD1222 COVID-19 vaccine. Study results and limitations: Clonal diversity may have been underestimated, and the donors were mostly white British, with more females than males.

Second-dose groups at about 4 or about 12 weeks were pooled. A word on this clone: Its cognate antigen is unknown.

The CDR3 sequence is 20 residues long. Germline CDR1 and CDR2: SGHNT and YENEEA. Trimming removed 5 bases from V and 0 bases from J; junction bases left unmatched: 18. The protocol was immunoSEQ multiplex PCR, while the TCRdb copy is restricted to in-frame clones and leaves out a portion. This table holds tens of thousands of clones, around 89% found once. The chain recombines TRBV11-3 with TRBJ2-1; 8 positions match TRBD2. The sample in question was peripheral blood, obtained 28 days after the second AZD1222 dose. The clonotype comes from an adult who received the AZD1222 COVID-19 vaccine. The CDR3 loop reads CASSPGGGHLAFASYNEQFF. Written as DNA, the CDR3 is TGTGCCAGCAGCCCCGGGGGGGGACATCTGGCTTTCGCCTCCTACAATGAGCAGTTCTTC.